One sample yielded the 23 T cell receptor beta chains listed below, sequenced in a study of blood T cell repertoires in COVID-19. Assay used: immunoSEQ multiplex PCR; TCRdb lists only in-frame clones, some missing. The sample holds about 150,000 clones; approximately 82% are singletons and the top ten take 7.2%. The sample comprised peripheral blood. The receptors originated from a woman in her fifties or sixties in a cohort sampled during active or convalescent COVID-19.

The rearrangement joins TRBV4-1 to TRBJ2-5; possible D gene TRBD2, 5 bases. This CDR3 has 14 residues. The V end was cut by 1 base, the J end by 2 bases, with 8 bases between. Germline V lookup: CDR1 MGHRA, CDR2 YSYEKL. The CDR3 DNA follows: TGCGCCAGCAGCCAAGCGGGGATACAAGAGACCCAGTACTTC. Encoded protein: CASSQAGIQETQYF.

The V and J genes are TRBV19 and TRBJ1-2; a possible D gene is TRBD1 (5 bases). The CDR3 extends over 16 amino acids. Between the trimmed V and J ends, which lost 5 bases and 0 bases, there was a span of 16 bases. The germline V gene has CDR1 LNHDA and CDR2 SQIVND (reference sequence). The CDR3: CASSGQGQLANYGYTF. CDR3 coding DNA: TGTGCCAGTAGTGGCCAGGGCCAATTAGCTAACTATGGCTACACCTTC.

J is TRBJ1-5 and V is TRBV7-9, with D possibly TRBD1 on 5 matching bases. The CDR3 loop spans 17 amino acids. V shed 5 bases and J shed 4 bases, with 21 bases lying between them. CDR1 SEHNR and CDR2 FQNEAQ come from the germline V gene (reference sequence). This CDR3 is CASSMNPRAGKNQPQHF. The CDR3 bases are TGTGCCAGCAGCATGAACCCCCGGGCAGGGAAAAATCAGCCCCAGCATTTT.

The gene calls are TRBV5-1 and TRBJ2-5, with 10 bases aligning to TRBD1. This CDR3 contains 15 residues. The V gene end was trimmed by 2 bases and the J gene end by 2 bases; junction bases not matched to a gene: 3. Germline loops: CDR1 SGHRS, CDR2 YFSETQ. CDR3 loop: CASSFGQGVQETQYF. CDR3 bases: TGCGCCAGCAGCTTTGGACAGGGGGTACAAGAGACCCAGTACTTC.

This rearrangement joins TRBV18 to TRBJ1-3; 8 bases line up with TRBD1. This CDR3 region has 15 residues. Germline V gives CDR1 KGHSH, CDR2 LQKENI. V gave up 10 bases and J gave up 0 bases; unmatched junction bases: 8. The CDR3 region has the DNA TGTGCCACAACCGGACAGGGAAGCTCTGGAAACACCATATATTTT. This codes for CATTGQGSSGNTIYF.

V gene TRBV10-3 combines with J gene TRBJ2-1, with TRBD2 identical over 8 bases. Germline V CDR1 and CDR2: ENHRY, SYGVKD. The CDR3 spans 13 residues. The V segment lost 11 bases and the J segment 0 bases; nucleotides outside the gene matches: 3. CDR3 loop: CAVSGGSYNEQFF. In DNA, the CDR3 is TGTGCCGTAAGCGGGGGCTCCTACAATGAGCAGTTCTTC.

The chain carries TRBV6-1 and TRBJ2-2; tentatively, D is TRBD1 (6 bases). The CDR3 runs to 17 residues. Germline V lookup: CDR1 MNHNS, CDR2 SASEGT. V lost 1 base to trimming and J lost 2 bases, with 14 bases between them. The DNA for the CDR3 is TGTGCCAGCAGTGAAGATCGACAGGCTGAAAACACCGGGGAGCTGTTTTTT. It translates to CASSEDRQAENTGELFF.

CDR3 loop: CASTGLAGNTDTQYF. DNA of the CDR3: TGTGCCAGCACGGGACTAGCGGGGAACACAGATACGCAGTATTTT. The rearrangement links TRBV25-1 to TRBJ2-3; 13 bases line up with TRBD2. CDR1 is MGHDK and CDR2 is SYGVNS in the germline V gene. The J segment lost 2 bases and the V segment lost 7 bases, leaving 3 bases of the junction unmatched. This CDR3 comprises 15 residues.

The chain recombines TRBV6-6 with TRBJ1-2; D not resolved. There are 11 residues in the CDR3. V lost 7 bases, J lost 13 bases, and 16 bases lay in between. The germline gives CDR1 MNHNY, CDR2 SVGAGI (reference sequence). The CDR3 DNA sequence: TGTGCCAGCAACGAGGAGGGAGTTCTCACCTTC. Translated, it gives CASNEEGVLTF.

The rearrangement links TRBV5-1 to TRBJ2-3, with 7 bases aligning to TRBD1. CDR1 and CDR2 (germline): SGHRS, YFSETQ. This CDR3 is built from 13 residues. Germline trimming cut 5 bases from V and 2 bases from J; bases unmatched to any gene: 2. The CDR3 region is CASRGQDTDTQYF. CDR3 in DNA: TGCGCCAGCAGAGGACAGGACACAGATACGCAGTATTTT.

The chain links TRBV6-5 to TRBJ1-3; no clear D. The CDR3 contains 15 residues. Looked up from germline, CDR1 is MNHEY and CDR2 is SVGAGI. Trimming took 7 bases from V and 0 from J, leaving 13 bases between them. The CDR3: CASTLARSSGNTIYF. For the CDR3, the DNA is TGTGCCAGCACGCTTGCAAGGAGCTCTGGAAACACCATATATTTT.

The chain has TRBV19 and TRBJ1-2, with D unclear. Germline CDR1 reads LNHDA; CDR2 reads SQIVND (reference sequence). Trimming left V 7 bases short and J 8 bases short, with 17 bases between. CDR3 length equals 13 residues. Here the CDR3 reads CASMGNGLEGYTF. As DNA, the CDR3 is TGTGCCAGTATGGGGAACGGACTAGAGGGCTACACCTTC.

The CDR3 region has the DNA TGTGCCAGCAGCGCTGGCCGAGAGCAGTACTTC. Its translation is CASSAGREQYF. The chain recombines TRBV9 with TRBJ2-7; D remains ambiguous. Trimming pared 3 bases from V and 7 bases from J, leaving 8 bases between. This CDR3 spans 11 amino acids. CDR1 and CDR2 (germline): SGDLS, YYNGEE.

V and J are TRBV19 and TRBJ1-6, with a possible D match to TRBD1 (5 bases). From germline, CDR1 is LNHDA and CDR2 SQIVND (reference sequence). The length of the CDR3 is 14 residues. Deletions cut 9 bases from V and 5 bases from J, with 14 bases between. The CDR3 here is CASHHTGNNSPLHF. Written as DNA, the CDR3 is TGTGCCAGCCACCATACAGGAAATAATTCACCCCTCCACTTT.

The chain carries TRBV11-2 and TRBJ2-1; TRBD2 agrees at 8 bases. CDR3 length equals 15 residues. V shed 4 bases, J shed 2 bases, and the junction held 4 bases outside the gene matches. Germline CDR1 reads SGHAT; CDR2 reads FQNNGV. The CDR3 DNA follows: TGTGCCAGCAGCTACACTAGCGGTACCTACAATGAGCAGTTCTTC. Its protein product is CASSYTSGTYNEQFF.

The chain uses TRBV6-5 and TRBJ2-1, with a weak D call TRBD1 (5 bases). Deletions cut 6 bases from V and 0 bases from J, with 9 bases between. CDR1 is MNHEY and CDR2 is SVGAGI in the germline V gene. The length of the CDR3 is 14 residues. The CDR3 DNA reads TGTGCCAGCAGCCGACAGAACTCCTACAATGAGCAGTTCTTC. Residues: CASSRQNSYNEQFF.

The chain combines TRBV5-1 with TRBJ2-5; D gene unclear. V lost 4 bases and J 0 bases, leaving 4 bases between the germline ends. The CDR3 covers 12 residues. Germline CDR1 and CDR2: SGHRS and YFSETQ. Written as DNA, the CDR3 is TGCGCCAGCAGCCCATACCAAGAGACCCAGTACTTC. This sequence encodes CASSPYQETQYF.

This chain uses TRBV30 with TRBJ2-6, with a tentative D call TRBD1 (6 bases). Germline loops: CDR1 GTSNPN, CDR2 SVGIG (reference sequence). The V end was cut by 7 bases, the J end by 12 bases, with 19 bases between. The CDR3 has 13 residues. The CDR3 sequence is CASLQTGTLVLTF. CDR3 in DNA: TGTGCCTCCCTCCAAACCGGGACACTCGTCCTGACTTTC.

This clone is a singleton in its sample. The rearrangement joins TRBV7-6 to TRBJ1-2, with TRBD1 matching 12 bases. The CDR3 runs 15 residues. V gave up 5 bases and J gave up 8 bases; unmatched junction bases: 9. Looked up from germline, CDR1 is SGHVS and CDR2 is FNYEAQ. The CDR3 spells CASSPEGTGGEGYTF. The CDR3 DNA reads TGTGCCAGCAGCCCTGAAGGGACAGGGGGCGAAGGCTACACCTTC.

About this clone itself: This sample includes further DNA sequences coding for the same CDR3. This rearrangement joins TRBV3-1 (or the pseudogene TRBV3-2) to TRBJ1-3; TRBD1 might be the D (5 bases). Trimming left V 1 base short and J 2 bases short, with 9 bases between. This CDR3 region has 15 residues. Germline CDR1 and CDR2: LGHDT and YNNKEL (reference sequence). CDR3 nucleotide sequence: TGTGCCAGCAGCCAAGGGCGGGGCACTGGAAACACCATATATTTT. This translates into CASSQGRGTGNTIYF.

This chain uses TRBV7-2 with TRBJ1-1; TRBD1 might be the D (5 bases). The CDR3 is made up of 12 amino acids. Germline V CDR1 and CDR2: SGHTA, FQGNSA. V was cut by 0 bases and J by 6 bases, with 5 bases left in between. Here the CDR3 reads CASSLAGAEAFF. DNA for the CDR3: TGTGCCAGCAGCTTAGCAGGGGCTGAAGCTTTCTTT. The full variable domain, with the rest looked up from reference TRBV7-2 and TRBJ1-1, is GAGVSQSPSNKVTEKGKDVELRCDPISGHTALYWYRQSLGQGLEFLIYFQGNSAPDKSGLPSDRFSAERTGGSVSTLTIQRTQQEDSAVYLCASSLAGAEAFFGQGTRLTVV.

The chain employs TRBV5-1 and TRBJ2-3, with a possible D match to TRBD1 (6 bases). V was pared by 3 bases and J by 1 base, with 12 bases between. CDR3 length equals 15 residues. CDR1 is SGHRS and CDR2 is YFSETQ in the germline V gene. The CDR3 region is CASSSFAGGTDTQYF. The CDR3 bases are TGCGCCAGCAGCTCCTTTGCAGGGGGCACAGATACGCAGTATTTT.

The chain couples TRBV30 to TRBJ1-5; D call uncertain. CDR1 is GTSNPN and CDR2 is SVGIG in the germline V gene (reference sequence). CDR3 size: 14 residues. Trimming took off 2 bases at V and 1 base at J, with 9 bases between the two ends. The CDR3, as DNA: TGTGCCTGGAGTCCCATCAGAAGCAATCAGCCCCAGCATTTT. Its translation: CAWSPIRSNQPQHF.